These 30 T cell receptor beta chains came from one sample sequenced in a study of T cells after yellow fever vaccination. TCRdb re-called the 5' RACE reads with MiXCR, one entry per CDR3 protein. This sample has 300,000 to 350,000 distinct CDR3 sequences, with 3.5% to 4.5% found just once. The sequencing used PBMCs, collected 15 days after the yellow fever booster vaccination. Source of these receptors: a man between 18 and 35 years old who received the YFV17D yellow fever vaccine.

This sequence joins TRBV14 and TRBJ1-1; D ambiguous. The CDR3 contains 14 residues. V lost 3 bases, J lost 0 bases, and 8 bases lay in between. Germline lookup yields CDR1 SGHDN and CDR2 FVKESK. In nucleotides, the CDR3 is TGTGCCAGCAGCCAGCAACACTTGAACACTGAAGCTTTCTTT. Amino acid sequence: CASSQQHLNTEAFF.

CDR3 in amino acids: CASSLEGVDSPLHF. CDR3 in DNA: TGTGCCAGCAGCTTAGAGGGGGTTGATTCACCCCTCCACTTT. The J gene is TRBJ1-6, the V gene TRBV7-2; a weak D match, TRBD1 (6 bases). Germline assignment: CDR1 SGHTA and CDR2 FQGNSA. CDR3 length equals 14 residues. The germline V and J ends were trimmed by 1 base and 8 bases, with 9 bases remaining between them.

The V call is TRBV2, the J call TRBJ2-4, with 9 bases identical to TRBD1. Trimming took 6 bases from V and 4 from J; bases not matched to a gene: 4. The CDR3 is made up of 14 amino acids. Germline V gives CDR1 SNHLY, CDR2 FYNNEI. The CDR3 is CASRAGTGKNIQYF. The DNA for the CDR3 is TGTGCCAGCAGAGCCGGGACAGGGAAAAACATTCAGTACTTC.

The J gene is TRBJ1-5, the V gene TRBV27, with unresolved D. Germline loops: CDR1 MNHEY, CDR2 SMNVEV (reference sequence). V was pared by 2 bases and J by 7 bases, with 12 bases between. The length of the CDR3 is 14 residues. CDR3 nucleotide sequence: TGTGCCAGCAGTTTAGGAGGGTTCGACCAGCCCCAGCATTTT. Translation gives CASSLGGFDQPQHF.

This clonotype was seen more than once but under ten times. V is TRBV6-5 and J is TRBJ1-2; D not certain. CDR1 and CDR2 from the germline V gene are MNHEY and SVGAGI. V was trimmed by 6 bases and J by 4 bases, leaving 15 bases between them. This CDR3 spans 14 amino acids. CDR3 sequence (DNA): TGTGCCAGCAGCCGGAGGGTTGGTAGCTATGGCTACACCTTC. It translates to CASSRRVGSYGYTF.

This clonotype was observed once. The chain joins TRBV19 to TRBJ2-3; the match to TRBD2 covers 9 bases. The CDR3 sequence is 15 residues long. The germline gives CDR1 LNHDA, CDR2 SQIVND (reference sequence). V shed 6 bases and J 4 bases; nucleotides not matched to a gene: 8. CDR3 loop: CASRRSGGSSDTQYF. In DNA, the CDR3 is TGTGCCAGTAGGCGTAGCGGGGGAAGTTCAGATACGCAGTATTTT.

This sequence joins TRBV7-9 and TRBJ2-5; TRBD2 agrees at 12 bases. Germline V gives CDR1 SEHNR, CDR2 FQNEAQ (reference sequence). Trimming took 1 base from V and 5 from J; bases not matched to a gene: 14. This CDR3 has 19 amino acids. The CDR3 loop is CASSLVMRLAGDTGETQYF. CDR3 nucleotide sequence: TGTGCCAGCAGCTTAGTAATGAGACTAGCGGGGGACACGGGGGAGACCCAGTACTTC.

This clonotype was counted at least ten times. This rearrangement joins TRBV12-3 or TRBV12-4 to TRBJ2-5; TRBD1 matches at 10 bases. After removal of 5 bases from V and 6 bases from J, the junction contained 3 bases not matched to a gene. The CDR3 spans 13 residues. CDR3 residues: CASSGGQGQTQYF. The CDR3 DNA reads as TGTGCCAGCAGTGGGGGACAGGGGCAGACCCAGTACTTC.

There are many counts of this clonotype. The genes are TRBV2 and TRBJ2-3; no definite D call. Trimming cost V 7 bases and J 4 bases, with 6 bases left between them. This CDR3 region has 11 residues. Germline V gene data show CDR1 as SNHLY and CDR2 as FYNNEI. The CDR3 sequence is CASMRSDTQYF. The CDR3 DNA sequence: TGTGCCAGCATGCGCTCAGATACGCAGTATTTT.

This clonotype was observed many times. The J gene is TRBJ1-1, the V gene TRBV3-1; tentative D call: TRBD1 (6 bases). V lost 3 bases to trimming and J lost 3 bases, with 14 bases between them. Germline CDR1 LGHDT, CDR2 YNNKEL (reference sequence). This CDR3 is 15 amino acids long. Here the CDR3 DNA reads TGTGCCAGCAGCCACCTCTTGACAGGCCACACTGAAGCTTTCTTT. Translated, it gives CASSHLLTGHTEAFF.

The V gene is TRBV7-9, the J gene TRBJ2-5, with a weak D call TRBD1 (6 bases). Looked up from germline, CDR1 is SEHNR and CDR2 is FQNEAQ (reference sequence). Trimming left V 5 bases short and J 2 bases short, with 12 bases between. CDR3 length equals 14 residues. The CDR3 protein is CASSPMTGQETQYF. DNA for the CDR3: TGTGCCAGCAGCCCCATGACAGGTCAAGAGACCCAGTACTTC.

V usage is TRBV12-3 or TRBV12-4 and J usage is TRBJ1-2, with unresolved D. With 3 bases removed from V and 4 bases from J, the gap between germline ends came to 15 bases. This CDR3 contains 15 residues. The CDR3 sequence: CASSLTNTVGYGYTF. CDR3 nucleotides: TGTGCCAGCAGTTTGACCAATACAGTGGGCTATGGCTACACCTTC.

This clonotype was counted many times. The chain is built from TRBV25-1 and TRBJ2-2; 9 nucleotides line up with TRBD1. Germline CDR1 MGHDK, CDR2 SYGVNS. V lost 4 bases, J lost 3 bases, and 0 bases stayed unmatched. The CDR3 spans 14 residues. The chain's CDR3 is CASSGTGDTGELFF. CDR3 in DNA: TGTGCCAGCAGTGGGACAGGGGACACCGGGGAGCTGTTTTTT.

This clonotype has at least ten counts. The chain employs TRBV20-1 and TRBJ2-2, with D possibly matching TRBD1 (6 bases). CDR3 size: 16 residues. Trimming stripped 6 bases from V and 6 bases from J, with 23 bases between. CDR1 and CDR2 from the germline V gene are DFQATT and SNEGSKA (reference sequence). In DNA, the CDR3 is TGCAGTGCATCCCCCAGCAGGGGCACCAGGGCCGGGGAGCTGTTTTTT. Protein product: CSASPSRGTRAGELFF.

This clonotype came up many times. The chain links TRBV11-2 to TRBJ2-1; perhaps TRBD2 as D (5 bases). The V end lost 3 bases, the J end lost 9 bases, and 18 bases lay between the germline ends. In germline, CDR1 is SGHAT, CDR2 FQNNGV. This CDR3 has 15 residues. In DNA form, the CDR3 reads TGTGCCAGCAGCTTTCCGGACTTGGGCACTGGTGAGCAGTTCTTC. Its protein product is CASSFPDLGTGEQFF.

This clonotype occurred many times. J is TRBJ2-1 and V is TRBV6-5, with 9 nucleotides matching TRBD1. CDR3 size: 14 residues. V was pared by 6 bases and J by 8 bases, with 8 bases of the junction left unmatched. From germline, CDR1 is MNHEY and CDR2 SVGAGI. CDR3 residues: CASRDRGLPYEQFF. CDR3 coding DNA: TGTGCCAGCAGGGACAGGGGACTGCCCTATGAGCAGTTCTTC.

Ten or more counts support this clonotype. This rearrangement joins TRBV7-3 to TRBJ2-3, with D tentatively TRBD2 (7 bases). The germline V and J ends were trimmed by 6 bases and 4 bases, with 20 bases remaining between them. The germline V gene encodes CDR1 SGHTA and CDR2 FQGTGA. The CDR3 extends over 16 amino acids. CDR3 nucleotides: TGTGCCAGCAGAAGATACGGGGCGGGGGCTTCAGATACGCAGTATTTT. Protein: CASRRYGAGASDTQYF.

This clonotype was picked up many times. The chain employs TRBV20-1 and TRBJ2-2; D is uncertain. V dropped 2 bases and J dropped 3 bases, with 13 bases sitting between them. This CDR3 spans 15 amino acids. Looked up from germline, CDR1 is DFQATT and CDR2 is SNEGSKA (reference sequence). CDR3 sequence: CSARSFGSYTGELFF. For the CDR3, the DNA is TGCAGTGCTAGATCTTTCGGCAGCTACACCGGGGAGCTGTTTTTT.

Many counts were recorded for this clonotype. The chain combines TRBV6-2 or TRBV6-3 with TRBJ1-1; TRBD1 might be the D (5 bases). The CDR3 runs to 14 residues. The ends were cut back, 2 bases at V and 1 base at J, with 8 bases in the middle. Germline lookup yields CDR1 MNHEY and CDR2 SVGEGT. CDR3 bases: TGTGCCAGCAGTTACAGGGGTTGGAACACTGAAGCTTTCTTT. Residues: CASSYRGWNTEAFF.

This clonotype was observed at least ten times. This chain connects TRBV6-2 or TRBV6-3 to TRBJ2-5, with unresolved D. The CDR3 contains 13 residues. In germline, CDR1 is MNHEY, CDR2 SVGEGT. Trimming left V 6 bases short and J 2 bases short, with 10 bases between. The CDR3 reads CASRPSYQETQYF. CDR3 in DNA: TGTGCCAGCAGGCCCTCCTATCAAGAGACCCAGTACTTC.

This clonotype occurred a few times. The J gene is TRBJ2-7, the V gene TRBV30; the D call may be TRBD1 or TRBD2 (6 bases each). CDR3 length: 14 amino acids. Germline CDR1 and CDR2: GTSNPN and SVGIG (reference sequence). Trimming stripped 0 bases from V and 4 bases from J, with 13 bases between. The CDR3 region is CAWSVHGGEYEQYF. The CDR3 bases are TGTGCCTGGAGTGTACACGGGGGCGAATACGAGCAGTACTTC.

This clonotype came up a few times. The chain uses TRBV6-6 and TRBJ2-7; D uncertain. CDR3 length: 16 residues. Germline loops: CDR1 MNHNY, CDR2 SVGAGI (reference sequence). Trimming took 0 bases from V and 7 from J, leaving 19 bases between them. The CDR3 loop reads CASSYSPGSPLLEQYF. Written as DNA, the CDR3 is TGTGCCAGCAGTTACTCTCCTGGCAGCCCCCTCTTGGAGCAGTACTTC.

This clonotype was counted ten times or more. The chain combines TRBV7-2 with TRBJ2-3, with 12 bases fitting TRBD2. Germline V gene sequence: CDR1 SGHTA, CDR2 FQGNSA. The CDR3 covers 16 residues. J lost 2 bases, V lost 4 bases, and 4 bases had no gene match. CDR3 in amino acids: CASSWLAGGPTDTQYF. CDR3 in DNA: TGTGCCAGCAGCTGGCTAGCGGGGGGGCCCACAGATACGCAGTATTTT.

This clonotype was counted at least ten times. The chain has TRBV7-6 and TRBJ1-1, with a possible D match to TRBD1 (5 bases). There are 14 residues in the CDR3. V was cut by 5 bases and J by 6 bases, with 16 bases left in between. Germline V gene sequence: CDR1 SGHVS, CDR2 FNYEAQ. CDR3 residues: CASSPSIVGAEAFF. The CDR3, as DNA: TGTGCCAGCAGCCCGAGTATTGTGGGGGCTGAAGCTTTCTTT.

The sample holds many counts of this clonotype. V usage is TRBV7-9 and J usage is TRBJ1-1, with D perhaps matching TRBD1 (6 bases). The CDR3 extends over 16 amino acids. Germline V gene lookup returns CDR1 SEHNR and CDR2 FQNEAQ (reference sequence). V lost 5 bases and J 10 bases, leaving 26 bases between the germline ends. CDR3 in DNA: TGTGCCAGCAGCCTGGGGGTTGGGGGCGCGGCAAGGGGAGCTTTCTTT. Translation: CASSLGVGGAARGAFF.

This clonotype came up many times. V and J are TRBV20-1 and TRBJ1-1; D is uncertain. The CDR3 has 13 amino acids. Germline assignment: CDR1 DFQATT and CDR2 SNEGSKA (reference sequence). V was clipped by 1 base and J by 1 base, with 7 bases between them. This chain's CDR3 is CSARVQENTEAFF. The DNA of the CDR3 is TGCAGTGCTAGAGTACAAGAGAACACTGAAGCTTTCTTT.

Many counts were recorded for this clonotype. The chain joins TRBV5-1 to TRBJ2-1; D is perhaps TRBD2 (6 bases). CDR1 is SGHRS and CDR2 is YFSETQ in the germline V gene. This CDR3 spans 16 amino acids. The V end was cut by 0 bases, the J end by 0 bases, with 10 bases between. Written as DNA, the CDR3 is TGCGCCAGCAGCTTGGCCGGGGGTCTCTCCTACAATGAGCAGTTCTTC. Amino acids: CASSLAGGLSYNEQFF.

The chain has TRBV21-1 and TRBJ1-1. TRBV21-1 is an annotated pseudogene. The CDR3 loop spans 14 amino acids. This chain's CDR3 is CASSKDDGRSEAFF. The DNA for the CDR3 is TGTGCCAGCAGCAAAGATGACGGTCGAAGTGAAGCTTTCTTT.

The genes are TRBV6-5 and TRBJ2-1; D unresolved. The CDR3 totals 12 residues. V gave up 5 bases and J gave up 6 bases, with 8 bases separating them. From germline, CDR1 is MNHEY and CDR2 SVGAGI. The CDR3 loop is CASSPALNEQFF. The CDR3 DNA is TGTGCCAGCAGTCCAGCCCTCAATGAGCAGTTCTTC.

The V gene is TRBV12-3 or TRBV12-4, the J gene TRBJ1-6; D is unresolved. This CDR3 has 13 amino acids. Trimming removed 2 bases at V and 12 bases at J, with 11 bases between. The CDR3 protein is CASSLQPTEPLHF. CDR3 bases: TGTGCCAGCAGTTTACAGCCAACGGAACCCCTCCACTTT.